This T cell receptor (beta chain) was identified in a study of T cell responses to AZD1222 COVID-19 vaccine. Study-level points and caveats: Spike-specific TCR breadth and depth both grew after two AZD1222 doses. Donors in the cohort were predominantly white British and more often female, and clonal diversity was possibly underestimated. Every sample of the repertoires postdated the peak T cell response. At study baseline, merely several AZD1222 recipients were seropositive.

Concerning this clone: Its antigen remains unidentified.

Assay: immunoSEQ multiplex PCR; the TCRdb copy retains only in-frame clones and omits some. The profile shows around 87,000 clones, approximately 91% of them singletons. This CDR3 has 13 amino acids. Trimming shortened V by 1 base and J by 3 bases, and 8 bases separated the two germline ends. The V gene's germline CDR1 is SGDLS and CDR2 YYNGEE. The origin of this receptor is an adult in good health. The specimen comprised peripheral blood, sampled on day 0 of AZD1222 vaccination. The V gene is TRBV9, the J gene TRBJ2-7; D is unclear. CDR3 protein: CASSVNTNYEQYF. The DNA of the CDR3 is TGTGCCAGCAGCGTAAACACTAACTACGAGCAGTACTTC. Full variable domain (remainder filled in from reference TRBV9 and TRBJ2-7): DSGVTQTPKHLITATGQRVTLRCSPRSGDLSVYWYQQSLDQGLQFLIQYYNGEERAKGNILERFSAQQFPDLHSELNLSSLELGDSALYFCASSVNTNYEQYFGPGTRLTVT.